These 32 T cell receptor beta chains were sequenced from one sample in a study of T cells after yellow fever vaccination. One entry per CDR3 protein results from TCRdb running MiXCR on the 5' RACE reads. The profile shows approximately 240,000 distinct CDR3 sequences, about 3.7% of them singletons. Sequenced here: PBMCs, sampled 15 days after the yellow fever booster vaccination. The source is a man aged 18 to 30 who received the YFV17D yellow fever vaccine.

This clonotype was counted many times. The CDR3 bases are TGTGCCAGCAGCTTACGCTTCATCGGGGAGCTGTTTTTT. Translated: CASSLRFIGELFF. V and J are TRBV11-2 and TRBJ2-2; D not certain. From germline, CDR1 is SGHAT and CDR2 FQNNGV. CDR3 length: 13 amino acids. V was trimmed by 2 bases and J by 7 bases, leaving 8 bases between them. Complete variable domain (other parts from reference TRBV11-2 and TRBJ2-2): EAGVAQSPRYKIIEKRQSVAFWCNPISGHATLYWYQQILGQGPKLLIQFQNNGVVDDSQLPKDRFSAERLKGVDSTLKIQPAKLEDSAVYLCASSLRFIGELFFGEGSRLTVL.

Many counts were recorded for this clonotype. The rearrangement uses TRBV20-1 and TRBJ2-1; 9 bases line up with TRBD2. Per the germline V gene, CDR1 is DFQATT and CDR2 is SNEGSKA (reference sequence). The CDR3 runs 12 residues. The CDR3 DNA sequence: TGCAGCGGCGTAGCGGGGGACATTCAGCAGTTCTTC. Protein sequence: CSGVAGDIQQFF.

The sample holds many counts of this clonotype. The CDR3 loop is CASSPGGAPNQPQHF. Written as DNA, the CDR3 is TGTGCCAGCAGCCCCGGGGGGGCCCCAAATCAGCCCCAGCATTTT. The gene calls are TRBV7-2 and TRBJ1-5; possibly TRBD1 for D (6 bases). Trimming took 5 bases from V and 4 from J, leaving 15 bases between them. CDR3 length equals 15 residues. The germline gives CDR1 SGHTA, CDR2 FQGNSA.

The sample holds many counts of this clonotype. The rearrangement joins TRBV10-3 to TRBJ2-2, with D possibly TRBD1 on 5 matching bases. This CDR3 is built from 16 residues. V dropped 2 bases and J dropped 5 bases, with 15 bases sitting between them. The V gene's germline CDR1 is ENHRY and CDR2 SYGVKD. CDR3 nucleotide sequence: TGTGCCATCAGTGAGCGCGGCAGGGTTTCAACCGGGGAGCTGTTTTTT. It codes for CAISERGRVSTGELFF.

This clonotype came up many times. The chain combines TRBV5-1 with TRBJ2-1; tentatively, D is TRBD1 (6 bases). CDR3 length equals 17 residues. Per the germline V gene, CDR1 is SGHRS and CDR2 is YFSETQ. Trimming cost V 2 bases and J 7 bases, with 22 bases left between them. CDR3 amino acids: CASSFTVRGSLGNEQFF. The CDR3 DNA reads TGCGCCAGCAGCTTTACGGTCAGGGGAAGTTTGGGTAATGAGCAGTTCTTC.

This clonotype was found many times. CDR3 region: CAISERQGNTGELFF. The DNA of the CDR3 is TGTGCCATCAGTGAGCGTCAGGGCAACACCGGGGAGCTGTTTTTT. The V and J genes are TRBV10-3 and TRBJ2-2; perhaps TRBD1 as D (5 bases). CDR1 ENHRY and CDR2 SYGVKD come from the germline V gene. This CDR3 is built from 15 residues. The ends were cut back, 2 bases at V and 2 bases at J, with 9 bases in the middle.

This clonotype was observed many times. For the CDR3, the DNA is TGCAGTGCTAGAGATCCGGGGATGGGGGAAAAACTGTTTTTT. It encodes CSARDPGMGEKLFF. The V gene is TRBV20-1, the J gene TRBJ1-4; no reliable D call. Trimming left V 0 bases short and J 8 bases short, with 13 bases between. Germline V gene sequence: CDR1 DFQATT, CDR2 SNEGSKA (reference sequence). The CDR3 loop spans 14 amino acids.

This clonotype was counted many times. The rearrangement links TRBV6-6 to TRBJ2-7; D tentatively fits TRBD1 or TRBD2 (6 bases each). The CDR3 is made up of 17 amino acids. Deletions cut 5 bases from V and 0 bases from J, with 20 bases between. CDR1 is MNHNY and CDR2 is SVGAGI in the germline V gene (reference sequence). The CDR3 reads CASSPFPPGAPSYEQYF. The CDR3, as DNA: TGTGCCAGCAGTCCCTTCCCACCGGGGGCGCCCTCCTACGAGCAGTACTTC.

This clonotype was counted many times. V usage is TRBV3-1 and J usage is TRBJ1-6, with 9 bases that match TRBD1. The CDR3 covers 16 residues. The V gene's germline CDR1 is LGHDT and CDR2 YNNKEL (reference sequence). J lost 7 bases, V lost 4 bases, and 8 bases had no gene match. The CDR3 region is CASSRDPGQGNSPLHF. CDR3 coding DNA: TGTGCCAGCAGCCGAGATCCGGGACAGGGCAATTCACCCCTCCACTTT. Combining the CDR3 with reference TRBV3-1 and TRBJ1-6 gives the whole variable domain DTAVSQTPKYLVTQMGNDKSIKCEQNLGHDTMYWYKQDSKKFLKIMFSYNNKELIINETVPNRFSPKSPDKAHLNLHINSLELGDSAVYFCASSRDPGQGNSPLHFGNGTRLTVT.

This clonotype has at least ten counts. No conserved phenylalanine or tryptophan ends this CDR3, so it is likely a read error. Because the CDR3's place on the DNA is in doubt, the DNA is left out and the CDR3 is given as listed by TCRdb. The chain carries TRBV7-8 and TRBJ2-7; TRBD1, as called in the table, went unchecked against the DNA. Germline V CDR1 and CDR2: SGHVS, FQNEAQ. A total of 15 residues make up the CDR3, ends included. This CDR3 reads CASSLVGGAGASLSL.

This clonotype was found many times. The genes are TRBV27 and TRBJ2-7, with D hard to call. V lost 1 base to trimming and J lost 0 bases, with 10 bases between them. The germline CDR1 and CDR2 sequences are MNHEY and SMNVEV (reference sequence). The CDR3 contains 15 residues. CDR3 in amino acids: CASSLYVESSYEQYF. CDR3 DNA: TGTGCCAGCAGTTTATATGTAGAGTCCTCCTACGAGCAGTACTTC.

This clonotype was counted at least ten times. CDR3 amino acids: CASRNRVDEQFF. In DNA, the CDR3 is TGTGCCTCAAGGAACAGGGTCGATGAGCAGTTCTTC. The V gene is TRBV6-1, the J gene TRBJ2-1; perhaps TRBD1 as D (6 bases). The germline V gene has CDR1 MNHNS and CDR2 SASEGT. The CDR3 has 12 residues. V was trimmed by 11 bases and J by 8 bases, leaving 16 bases between them.

This clonotype occurred a few times. This chain uses TRBV6-2 or TRBV6-3 with TRBJ2-5; D uncertain. Germline assignment: CDR1 MNHEY and CDR2 SVGEGT. V was cut by 2 bases and J by 7 bases, with 11 bases left in between. This CDR3 has 13 amino acids. In nucleotides, the CDR3 is TGTGCCAGCAGTTACCGCCTAGTGGTGACCCAGTACTTC. Its translation is CASSYRLVVTQYF.

This clonotype came up many times. The chain carries TRBV5-1 and TRBJ1-5; D might be TRBD1 (5 bases). V lost 4 bases and J lost 7, with 18 bases in between. The CDR3 is 15 amino acids. From germline, CDR1 is SGHRS and CDR2 YFSETQ. Here the CDR3 DNA reads TGCGCCAGCAGCGAGATGGGCGGGACGGCCCAGCCCCAGCATTTT. It codes for CASSEMGGTAQPQHF.

As to this clonotype: A much larger clone is a single base away; this may be a read error. This rearrangement joins TRBV6-5 to TRBJ2-5; 8 bases agree with TRBD2. Trimming removed 2 bases from V and 5 bases from J; junction bases left unmatched: 16. The CDR3 runs 18 residues. Germline V gene data show CDR1 as MNHEY and CDR2 as SVGAGI. CDR3 sequence: CASSYLAGSPKEEETQYF. The CDR3 region has the DNA TGTGCCAGCAGTTACCTAGCGGGTTCCCCCAAAGAGGAGGAGACCCAGTACTTC.

This clonotype has at least ten counts. This rearrangement joins TRBV6-6 to TRBJ2-5, with D maybe TRBD2 (7 bases). Trimming removed 7 bases at V and 5 bases at J, with 20 bases between. Germline assignment: CDR1 MNHNY and CDR2 SVGAGI (reference sequence). The CDR3 length is 15 residues. CDR3 in amino acids: CASTQLPRGGETQYF. The CDR3 nucleotides are TGTGCCAGCACTCAGCTCCCTAGGGGGGGGGAGACCCAGTACTTC.

This clonotype has a count of ten or more. This sequence joins TRBV2 and TRBJ2-1; 11 bases align to TRBD2. The CDR3 totals 15 residues. CDR1 is SNHLY and CDR2 is FYNNEI in the germline V gene. J lost 5 bases, V lost 5 bases, and 5 bases had no gene match. The CDR3: CASSQGTSGNNEQFF. Here the CDR3 DNA reads TGTGCCAGCAGTCAGGGGACTAGCGGAAACAATGAGCAGTTCTTC.

This clonotype showed up many times. J is TRBJ2-2 and V is TRBV24-1; 9 nucleotides match TRBD1. With V trimmed by 3 bases and J by 4 bases, 11 bases remained unmatched. The CDR3 length is 18 residues. CDR1 is KGHDR and CDR2 is SFDVKD in the germline V gene. The CDR3 DNA sequence: TGTGCCACCAGTGATCCCTCGATGGGACAGGGAGGCACCGGGGAGCTGTTTTTT. It specifies CATSDPSMGQGGTGELFF.

The sample holds many counts of this clonotype. This chain links TRBV5-1 with TRBJ2-1, with TRBD2 matching over 13 bases. V shed 4 bases, J shed 5 bases, and the junction held 9 bases outside the gene matches. This CDR3 contains 17 residues. Germline V gives CDR1 SGHRS, CDR2 YFSETQ. DNA of the CDR3: TGCGCCAGCAGCGCACACCCTGGACTAGCGGGGGACAATGAGCAGTTCTTC. The encoded protein is CASSAHPGLAGDNEQFF.

This clonotype has a count of ten or more. The chain is built from TRBV12-3 or TRBV12-4 and TRBJ1-2; 7 nucleotides line up with TRBD1. Trimming cost V 4 bases and J 6 bases; bases outside gene matches: 8. The CDR3 has 14 amino acids. CDR3 protein: CASSSIDRAHGYTF. The DNA for the CDR3 is TGTGCCAGCAGTTCCATCGACAGGGCGCATGGCTACACCTTC.

This clonotype was recorded many times. The chain carries TRBV29-1 and TRBJ1-2; no definite D call. V lost 4 bases and J lost 7, with 7 bases in between. The CDR3 has 10 amino acids. Germline CDR1 is SQVTM and CDR2 is ANQGSEA. The CDR3 sequence is CSVGRLGYTF. The DNA for the CDR3 is TGCAGCGTTGGAAGACTTGGCTACACCTTC.

At least ten counts were recorded for this clonotype. The chain combines TRBV6-2 or TRBV6-3 with TRBJ2-1; D gene unclear. CDR3 length equals 12 residues. The V gene lost 10 bases and the J gene lost 9 bases, with 16 bases spanning the gap. Germline loops: CDR1 MNHEY, CDR2 SVGEGT. CDR3 DNA sequence: TGTGCCACCGCAAGTTTGTTAGGTGAGCAGTTCTTC. It encodes CATASLLGEQFF.

Many counts were recorded for this clonotype. The V gene is TRBV6-6, the J gene TRBJ2-7, with 9 bases aligning to TRBD1. The V segment lost 5 bases and the J segment 0 bases; nucleotides outside the gene matches: 5. Germline assignment: CDR1 MNHNY and CDR2 SVGAGI (reference sequence). This CDR3 region has 15 residues. CDR3 coding DNA: TGTGCCAGCAGTCCGACAGGGGGAACCTCCTACGAGCAGTACGTC. It specifies CASSPTGGTSYEQYV.

This clonotype was seen repeatedly, ten times or more. V and J are TRBV29-1 and TRBJ2-3; D is possibly TRBD1 or TRBD2 (5 bases each). The ends were cut back, 3 bases at V and 4 bases at J, with 17 bases in the middle. There are 15 residues in the CDR3. From germline, CDR1 is SQVTM and CDR2 ANQGSEA. CDR3 protein: CSVEARGRSADTQYF. CDR3 DNA: TGCAGCGTTGAGGCTCGGGGCAGGAGCGCAGATACGCAGTATTTT.

This clonotype has ten or more counts. The gene calls are TRBV5-6 and TRBJ2-1; D perhaps matches TRBD1 (6 bases). Germline V CDR1 and CDR2: SGHDT, YYEEEE. The V end lost 0 bases, the J end lost 4 bases, and 11 bases lay between the germline ends. The CDR3 loop spans 15 amino acids. CDR3 nucleotides: TGTGCCAGCAGCTTGGCCCCAGGGGAGTACAATGAGCAGTTCTTC. This sequence encodes CASSLAPGEYNEQFF.

Ten or more counts support this clonotype. The rearrangement links TRBV18 to TRBJ2-5; 7 bases agree with TRBD2. The germline CDR1 and CDR2 sequences are KGHSH and LQKENI. V dropped 8 bases and J dropped 5; count of bases not matched to a gene: 8. The CDR3 covers 13 residues. In DNA form, the CDR3 reads TGTGCCAGCGTACCGCCAGCGGGGGAGACCCAGTACTTC. Translation gives CASVPPAGETQYF.

This clonotype came up many times. This sequence joins TRBV20-1 and TRBJ2-2, with D possibly TRBD2 on 5 matching bases. The V end lost 6 bases, the J end lost 1 base, and 6 bases lay between the germline ends. The CDR3 length is 12 residues. Germline V gene data show CDR1 as DFQATT and CDR2 as SNEGSKA (reference sequence). This chain's CDR3 is CSARGNTGELFF. CDR3 coding DNA: TGCAGTGCCCGGGGGAACACCGGGGAGCTGTTTTTT.

This clonotype was detected ten times or more. This sequence joins TRBV9 and TRBJ2-5, with D possibly matching TRBD2 (7 bases). V was cut by 7 bases and J by 4 bases, with 11 bases left in between. The CDR3 runs to 12 residues. Germline V gene data show CDR1 as SGDLS and CDR2 as YYNGEE. The CDR3 DNA follows: TGTGCCAGCGGGGGGGGGCTAGAGACCCAGTACTTC. It translates to CASGGGLETQYF.

This clonotype was counted many times. This sequence joins TRBV25-1 and TRBJ2-1, with D perhaps given as TRBD1 or TRBD2 (5 bases each). The CDR3 is 14 amino acids. CDR1 and CDR2 (germline): MGHDK, SYGVNS. The V end lost 4 bases, the J end lost 7 bases, and 14 bases lay between the germline ends. The DNA for the CDR3 is TGTGCCAGCAGTGTCCGGGACGGAAGAAATGAGCAGTTCTTC. The encoded protein is CASSVRDGRNEQFF.

Ten or more counts support this clonotype. CDR3 region: CASSSPPWGYGYTF. DNA for the CDR3: TGTGCCAGCAGCTCCCCCCCGTGGGGTTATGGCTACACCTTC. The V call is TRBV6-2 or TRBV6-3, the J call TRBJ1-2; D not resolved. Per the germline V gene, CDR1 is MNHEY and CDR2 is SVGEGT. There are 14 residues in the CDR3. The germline V and J ends were trimmed by 6 bases and 5 bases, with 16 bases remaining between them.

This clonotype came up many times. This chain uses TRBV7-9 with TRBJ2-7, with TRBD2 matching over 8 bases. The germline V gene has CDR1 SEHNR and CDR2 FQNEAQ (reference sequence). V shed 3 bases, J shed 6 bases, and the junction held 7 bases outside the gene matches. This CDR3 is built from 14 residues. CDR3 DNA: TGTGCCAGCAGCTTGGCCGGGGGGGAGCGCGAGCAGTACTTC. Encoded protein: CASSLAGGEREQYF.

This clonotype was seen many times. The rearrangement uses TRBV6-5 and TRBJ2-1, with D perhaps being TRBD1 or TRBD2 (5 bases each). This CDR3 region has 15 residues. Germline assignment: CDR1 MNHEY and CDR2 SVGAGI. Trimming shortened V by 1 base and J by 0 bases, and 7 bases separated the two germline ends. The CDR3 sequence is CASSYWGSSYNEQFF. The CDR3, as DNA: TGTGCCAGCAGTTACTGGGGGAGCTCCTACAATGAGCAGTTCTTC.